One and the same sample provided the 27 T cell receptor beta chains below, sequenced in a study of cytomegalovirus exposure and HLA in healthy donors. Profiling relied on immunoSEQ multiplex PCR, and the TCRdb table lists in-frame clones only, not all of them. The sample comprises about 160,000 clones, about 86% of which are singletons, and around 2.4% rests with the top ten. Sequencing input: PBMCs. These receptors originate from a woman between 18 and 29 years old in good health and CMV-seronegative.

The chain links TRBV5-1 to TRBJ2-3; 12 nucleotides align to TRBD2. Germline V gives CDR1 SGHRS, CDR2 YFSETQ. Germline trimming cut 4 bases from V and 2 bases from J; bases unmatched to any gene: 8. The CDR3 length is 17 residues. The CDR3 nucleotides are TGCGCCAGCAGCCCCTATGCTAGCGGGAGGGTCACAGATACGCAGTATTTT. The encoded protein is CASSPYASGRVTDTQYF.

This clone appeared a few times. The chain combines TRBV19 with TRBJ1-6, with 11 bases fitting TRBD1. The V gene end was trimmed by 6 bases and the J gene end by 3 bases; junction bases not matched to a gene: 4. The V gene's germline CDR1 is LNHDA and CDR2 SQIVND (reference sequence). The CDR3 runs to 16 residues. The CDR3 DNA reads TGTGCCAGTAGCGTGGACAGGGGGCTCTATAATTCACCCCTCCACTTT. It codes for CASSVDRGLYNSPLHF.

V usage is TRBV7-6 and J usage is TRBJ2-1, with TRBD2 identical over 9 bases. V gave up 8 bases and J gave up 9 bases; unmatched junction bases: 14. The CDR3 extends over 15 amino acids. The germline V gene encodes CDR1 SGHVS and CDR2 FNYEAQ. DNA for the CDR3: TGTGCCAGCGAACGGGGCGGCGGGGGGGCGGGTGAGCAGTTCTTC. It encodes CASERGGGGAGEQFF.

The CDR3 bases are TGTGCCAGCAGCCTCGGACAGACCAAGCAGCCCCAGCATTTT. It translates to CASSLGQTKQPQHF. The chain uses TRBV6-1 and TRBJ1-5; weak D call: TRBD1 (6 bases). CDR3 length equals 14 residues. Germline V gene data show CDR1 as MNHNS and CDR2 as SASEGT. The ends were cut back, 6 bases at V and 7 bases at J, with 16 bases in the middle.

V gene TRBV5-1 combines with J gene TRBJ2-1, with TRBD2 matching 8 bases. V gave up 4 bases and J gave up 1 base; unmatched junction bases: 7. The CDR3 length is 16 residues. Germline CDR1 is SGHRS and CDR2 is YFSETQ. The CDR3 region is CASSPERGSSYNEQFF. The CDR3 DNA reads TGCGCCAGCAGCCCAGAGCGGGGGAGTTCCTACAATGAGCAGTTCTTC.

V gene TRBV19 combines with J gene TRBJ2-2; 9 positions match TRBD1. Trimming removed 4 bases from V and 11 bases from J; junction bases left unmatched: 11. In germline, CDR1 is LNHDA, CDR2 SQIVND (reference sequence). The CDR3 is 15 amino acids. CDR3 nucleotide sequence: TGTGCCAGTAGTACAGTTTCGGACAGGGGATTCGAGCTGTTTTTT. Translating gives CASSTVSDRGFELFF.

The genes are TRBV7-3 and TRBJ1-5, with 12 bases that match TRBD1. Germline V lookup: CDR1 SGHTA, CDR2 FQGTGA. With V trimmed by 2 bases and J by 9 bases, 17 bases remained unmatched. The CDR3 sequence is 19 residues long. The CDR3 here is CASSLPGTGGVFQRPPQHF. As DNA, the CDR3 is TGTGCCAGCAGCTTACCCGGGACAGGGGGCGTATTCCAGCGTCCGCCCCAGCATTTT.

The V gene is TRBV10-3, the J gene TRBJ2-2, with 7 nucleotides matching TRBD2. CDR3 length: 14 residues. The J segment lost 1 base and the V segment lost 7 bases, leaving 3 bases of the junction unmatched. Looked up from germline, CDR1 is ENHRY and CDR2 is SYGVKD. CDR3 sequence (DNA): TGTGCCATCAATCCTAGCGGGAACACCGGGGAGCTGTTTTTT. Translation: CAINPSGNTGELFF.

By share, this clone ranks as medium-sized. The chain has TRBV19 and TRBJ1-2; no clear D gene. The V gene's germline CDR1 is LNHDA and CDR2 SQIVND (reference sequence). The CDR3 length is 15 residues. Trimming removed 3 bases from V and 7 bases from J, with 18 bases in between. CDR3 nucleotide sequence: TGTGCCAGTAGTATGGAGCGCGTCTCCCCCCCTGGCTACACCTTC. Translated: CASSMERVSPPGYTF.

The chain is built from TRBV7-9 and TRBJ1-1, with 7 nucleotides matching TRBD1. The CDR3 sequence is 13 residues long. Losses at the gene ends were 6 bases for V and 3 bases for J; bases not matched to a gene: 4. Germline lookup yields CDR1 SEHNR and CDR2 FQNEAQ (reference sequence). This chain's CDR3 is CASRRQGDTEAFF. Here the CDR3 DNA reads TGTGCCAGCAGAAGACAGGGAGACACTGAAGCTTTCTTT.

A few counts support this clone. The chain combines TRBV5-1 with TRBJ1-2; D is uncertain. The CDR3 totals 15 residues. The V and J ends lost 4 bases and 4 bases respectively, with 17 bases between them. Germline loops: CDR1 SGHRS, CDR2 YFSETQ. The CDR3 loop is CASSTAPEESYGYTF. The CDR3 DNA is TGCGCCAGCAGCACCGCTCCCGAGGAGTCCTATGGCTACACCTTC.

The chain has TRBV19 and TRBJ1-2; D is uncertain. Deletions cut 2 bases from V and 6 bases from J, with 16 bases between. Looked up from germline, CDR1 is LNHDA and CDR2 is SQIVND (reference sequence). The CDR3 has 15 amino acids. The CDR3 nucleotides read TGTGCCAGTAGTATACCAACCCCTCAGTACAATGGCTACACCTTC. Protein sequence: CASSIPTPQYNGYTF.

This rearrangement joins TRBV6-1 to TRBJ2-3; 9 bases are a match to TRBD2. Germline V gene lookup returns CDR1 MNHNS and CDR2 SASEGT. Trimming at V came to 10 bases and at J to 4 bases, leaving 12 bases not matched to a gene. CDR3 length equals 15 residues. As DNA, the CDR3 is TGTGCCACCGGGACTAGCAGGTTTGGGTCAGATACGCAGTATTTT. Residues: CATGTSRFGSDTQYF.

The chain joins TRBV5-1 to TRBJ1-2; 7 bases align to TRBD1. The germline V gene encodes CDR1 SGHRS and CDR2 YFSETQ. The V gene end was trimmed by 4 bases and the J gene end by 4 bases; junction bases not matched to a gene: 7. The CDR3 totals 14 residues. In DNA form, the CDR3 reads TGCGCCAGCAGCCTAGGGGGGACAGTCTATGGCTACACCTTC. Translating it yields CASSLGGTVYGYTF.

The chain joins TRBV4-2 to TRBJ1-1, with TRBD1 as a possible D gene (5 bases). With 1 base removed from V and 3 bases from J, the gap between germline ends came to 15 bases. The CDR3 runs to 16 residues. In germline, CDR1 is LGHNA, CDR2 YNFKEQ. Here the CDR3 DNA reads TGTGCCAGCAGCCAAGCCGCCCACTTCAGGGACACTGAAGCTTTCTTT. It codes for CASSQAAHFRDTEAFF.

The rearrangement uses TRBV7-8 and TRBJ2-7, with TRBD2 identical over 10 bases. Germline V gene lookup returns CDR1 SGHVS and CDR2 FQNEAQ. The CDR3 sequence is 20 residues long. V shed 1 base and J 2 bases; nucleotides not matched to a gene: 17. The CDR3 region has the DNA TGTGCCAGCAGCTTAGTATTAGGTTTTTGGCTAGCGGGGGCCGCCTACGAGCAGTACTTC. It is translated as CASSLVLGFWLAGAAYEQYF.

The chain carries TRBV9 and TRBJ2-1, with TRBD2 identical over 15 bases. The germline CDR1 and CDR2 sequences are SGDLS and YYNGEE. Losses at the gene ends were 3 bases for V and 4 bases for J; bases not matched to a gene: 5. This CDR3 comprises 17 residues. The CDR3 DNA follows: TGTGCCAGCAGCGGCGGACTAGCGGGGGGGCCGTACAATGAGCAGTTCTTC. It encodes CASSGGLAGGPYNEQFF.

The rearrangement joins TRBV18 to TRBJ2-3; 10 nucleotides line up with TRBD1. CDR1 and CDR2 (germline): KGHSH, LQKENI. The CDR3 consists of 17 residues. Trimming took 6 bases from V and 3 from J; bases not matched to a gene: 12. The chain's CDR3 is CASSQSAGQGGTDTQYF. CDR3 nucleotides: TGTGCCAGCTCTCAATCTGCCGGACAGGGGGGAACAGATACGCAGTATTTT.

V usage is TRBV7-9 and J usage is TRBJ1-4; no definite D call. V gave up 1 base and J gave up 4 bases, with 7 bases separating them. Germline CDR1 reads SEHNR; CDR2 reads FQNEAQ (reference sequence). This CDR3 comprises 14 residues. CDR3 loop: CASSLGGGNEKLFF. CDR3 DNA: TGTGCCAGCAGCTTAGGTGGCGGTAATGAAAAACTGTTTTTT.

The CDR3 is CASSIDLGRGPGANVLTF. CDR3 in DNA: TGTGCCAGTAGTATAGATCTGGGGAGAGGGCCTGGGGCCAACGTCCTGACTTTC. J is TRBJ2-6 and V is TRBV19; D perhaps matches TRBD2 (5 bases). The CDR3 has 18 residues. With 0 bases removed from V and 2 bases from J, the gap between germline ends came to 14 bases. Per the germline V gene, CDR1 is LNHDA and CDR2 is SQIVND (reference sequence).

The chain joins TRBV7-2 to TRBJ2-2, with a tentative D call TRBD2 (6 bases). The CDR3 extends over 16 amino acids. Germline loops: CDR1 SGHTA, CDR2 FQGNSA. V lost 2 bases, J lost 1 base, and 11 bases lay in between. DNA of the CDR3: TGTGCCAGCAGCTTACTCCCGGGACTGAACACCGGGGAGCTGTTTTTT. Translating gives CASSLLPGLNTGELFF.

This chain uses TRBV9 with TRBJ2-7; TRBD2 matches 7 bases. Trimming removed 1 base from V and 2 bases from J; junction bases left unmatched: 6. Germline V CDR1 and CDR2: SGDLS, YYNGEE. The CDR3 has 15 amino acids. The CDR3 spells CASSVSVGGAYEQYF. The CDR3 region has the DNA TGTGCCAGCAGCGTATCAGTTGGGGGGGCCTACGAGCAGTACTTC.

The genes are TRBV7-9 and TRBJ1-4; D not resolved. Deletions cut 5 bases from V and 3 bases from J, with 4 bases between. The CDR3 loop spans 12 amino acids. The germline V gene encodes CDR1 SEHNR and CDR2 FQNEAQ (reference sequence). The CDR3 spells CASSPSNEKLFF. The DNA of the CDR3 is TGTGCCAGCAGCCCTTCTAATGAAAAACTGTTTTTT.

V and J are TRBV9 and TRBJ2-1, with TRBD2 identical over 8 bases. Germline-derived CDR1 and CDR2 are SGDLS and YYNGEE. The CDR3 consists of 13 residues. The J segment lost 8 bases and the V segment lost 2 bases, leaving 3 bases of the junction unmatched. The CDR3 DNA reads as TGTGCCAGCAGCGTCGGACTAGCAGATGAGCAGTTCTTC. Encoded protein: CASSVGLADEQFF.

This chain links TRBV19 with TRBJ1-5, with D unresolved. Germline V gives CDR1 LNHDA, CDR2 SQIVND (reference sequence). The V and J ends lost 6 bases and 1 base respectively, with 7 bases between them. CDR3 length: 13 amino acids. In nucleotides, the CDR3 is TGTGCCAGTAGGCGGGTAAGCAATCAGCCCCAGCATTTT. Protein product: CASRRVSNQPQHF.

The CDR3 protein is CASSLVVLAGGSNEQFF. The CDR3 DNA follows: TGCGCCAGCAGCTTGGTGGTTCTAGCGGGAGGGAGCAATGAGCAGTTCTTC. The genes are TRBV5-1 and TRBJ2-1, with 12 bases matching TRBD2. Looked up from germline, CDR1 is SGHRS and CDR2 is YFSETQ. This CDR3 comprises 17 residues. Trimming took 0 bases from V and 6 from J; bases not matched to a gene: 7.

The chain uses TRBV2 and TRBJ2-7, with TRBD1 matching 10 bases. V lost 6 bases and J lost 1; bases outside the gene matches: 6. This CDR3 has 15 amino acids. Looked up from germline, CDR1 is SNHLY and CDR2 is FYNNEI. CDR3 residues: CASRASGQGSYEQYF. The CDR3 DNA reads TGTGCCAGCAGGGCATCGGGACAGGGGTCCTACGAGCAGTACTTC.